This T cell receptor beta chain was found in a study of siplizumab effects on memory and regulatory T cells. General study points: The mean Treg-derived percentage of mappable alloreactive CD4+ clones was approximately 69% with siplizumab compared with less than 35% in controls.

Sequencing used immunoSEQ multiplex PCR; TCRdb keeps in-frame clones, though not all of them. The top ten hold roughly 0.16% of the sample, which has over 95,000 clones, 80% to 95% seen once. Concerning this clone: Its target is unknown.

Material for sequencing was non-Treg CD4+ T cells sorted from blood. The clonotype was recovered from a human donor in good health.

CDR3 nucleotides: TGCGCCAGCAGCCCGGGACAGGGGGTCAAAACAGATACGCAGTATTTT. Its translation: CASSPGQGVKTDTQYF. V and J are TRBV5-1 and TRBJ2-3; 11 bases match TRBD1. The CDR3 is made up of 16 amino acids. In germline, CDR1 is SGHRS, CDR2 YFSETQ. The V and J ends lost 4 bases and 3 bases, in that order; junction bases with no gene match: 7.